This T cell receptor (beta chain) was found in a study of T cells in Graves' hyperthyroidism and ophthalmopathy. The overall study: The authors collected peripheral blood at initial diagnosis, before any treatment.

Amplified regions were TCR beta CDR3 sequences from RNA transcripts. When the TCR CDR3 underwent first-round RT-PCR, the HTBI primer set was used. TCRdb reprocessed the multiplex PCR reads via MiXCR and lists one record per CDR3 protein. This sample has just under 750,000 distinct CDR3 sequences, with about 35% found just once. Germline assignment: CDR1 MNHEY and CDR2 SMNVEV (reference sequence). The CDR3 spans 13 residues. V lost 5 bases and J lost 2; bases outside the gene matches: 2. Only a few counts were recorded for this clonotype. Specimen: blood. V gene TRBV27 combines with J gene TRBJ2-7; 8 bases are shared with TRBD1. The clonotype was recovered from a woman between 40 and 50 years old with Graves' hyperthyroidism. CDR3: CASSGTGPYEQYF. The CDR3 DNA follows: TGTGCCAGCAGTGGGACAGGTCCCTACGAGCAGTACTTC.